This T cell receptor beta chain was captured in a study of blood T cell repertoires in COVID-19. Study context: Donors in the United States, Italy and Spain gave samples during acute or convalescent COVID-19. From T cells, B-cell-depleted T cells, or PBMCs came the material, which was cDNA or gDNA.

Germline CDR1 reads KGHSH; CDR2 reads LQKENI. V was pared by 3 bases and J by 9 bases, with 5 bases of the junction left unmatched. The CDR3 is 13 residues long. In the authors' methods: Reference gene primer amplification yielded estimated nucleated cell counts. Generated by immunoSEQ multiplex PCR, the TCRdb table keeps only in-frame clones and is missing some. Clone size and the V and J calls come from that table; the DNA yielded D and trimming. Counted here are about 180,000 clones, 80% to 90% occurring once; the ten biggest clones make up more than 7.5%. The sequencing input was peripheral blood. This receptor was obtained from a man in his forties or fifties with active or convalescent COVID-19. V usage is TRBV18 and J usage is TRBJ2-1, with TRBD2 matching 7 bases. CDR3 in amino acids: CASSPRAGPEQFF. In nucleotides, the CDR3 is TGTGCCAGCTCACCTAGAGCGGGGCCTGAGCAGTTCTTC.